This entry lists 12 T cell receptor beta chains sequenced from one sample in a study of identical twins (dated by TCRdb to between 2015 and 2016). Libraries were made using 5' RACE. The sequencer listed for this sample is Illumina HiSeq 2000. TCRdb cleaned the public reads at Q25 with fastp, built clones with MiXCR and kept in-frame beta chains. Identical CDR3 protein sequences are pooled into one entry, listed with their most common genes and DNA. Here the sample has approximately 220,000 distinct CDR3 sequences; approximately 8.3% occur a single time. The top ten hold around 2.1% of the sample. The same data also went into a second study, on yellow fever vaccine responses in identical twins.

The sequenced sample consisted of memory (CD45RO+) T cells sorted from blood. The cell subset or site label for this specimen denotes: CD45RO+ enriched T cells. The receptors stem from a woman aged 18-35 years in good health.

This clonotype turned up a few times. The V gene is TRBV2, the J gene TRBJ2-3; 13 bases are a match to TRBD2. With 7 bases clipped from V and 9 bases from J, the junction kept 10 bases outside the gene matches. In germline, CDR1 is SNHLY, CDR2 FYNNEI. The CDR3 is 15 amino acids. CDR3 sequence: CASTLSRTSGRTQYF. In nucleotides, the CDR3 is TGTGCCAGCACCCTCTCCAGGACTAGCGGGAGAACGCAGTATTTT.

This clonotype was observed a handful of times. The chain employs TRBV3-1 and TRBJ2-7; D may be TRBD1 or TRBD2 (5 bases each). Trimming removed 0 bases from V and 2 bases from J, with 17 bases in between. The germline V gene has CDR1 LGHDT and CDR2 YNNKEL (reference sequence). The CDR3 totals 17 residues. CDR3 in amino acids: CASSQESGTITPYEQYF. DNA for the CDR3: TGTGCCAGCAGCCAAGAGTCGGGGACGATCACGCCCTACGAGCAGTACTTC.

This clonotype was observed a handful of times. The genes are TRBV5-5 and TRBJ2-1; 9 nucleotides align to TRBD1. Germline V CDR1 and CDR2: SGHKS, YYEKEE (reference sequence). CDR3 length: 14 residues. J lost 6 bases, V lost 4 bases, and 5 bases had no gene match. This CDR3 reads CASSTGGRINEQFF. CDR3 in DNA: TGTGCCAGCAGCACAGGGGGCCGAATCAATGAGCAGTTCTTC.

Points on this clonotype: One base away lies a much larger clone, so this may be a sequencing read error. The rearrangement joins TRBV20-1 to TRBJ1-5; D remains ambiguous. Germline values: CDR1 DFQATT, CDR2 SNEGSKA (reference sequence). The CDR3 length is 12 residues. V lost 3 bases and J lost 0, with 3 bases in between. The CDR3 nucleotides are TGCAGTGCTAGTCATAGCAATCAGCCCCAGCATTTT. The encoded protein is CSASHSNQPQHF.

Ten or more counts support this clonotype. The rearrangement uses TRBV10-3 and TRBJ1-2; D not resolved. From germline, CDR1 is ENHRY and CDR2 SYGVKD. This CDR3 region has 15 residues. Trimming pared 0 bases from V and 0 bases from J, leaving 8 bases between. In DNA, the CDR3 is TGTGCCATCAGTGAGTCAAGTGAAGCTAACTATGGCTACACCTTC. Translated: CAISESSEANYGYTF.

This clonotype was detected ten times or more. The V gene is TRBV7-9, the J gene TRBJ1-4, with a tentative D call TRBD1 (6 bases). The CDR3 has 15 amino acids. V was cut by 3 bases and J by 2 bases, with 10 bases left in between. Germline V gives CDR1 SEHNR, CDR2 FQNEAQ (reference sequence). The CDR3 DNA follows: TGTGCCAGCAGCTTTACAGGGATGACTAATGAAAAACTGTTTTTT. Amino acid sequence: CASSFTGMTNEKLFF.

The sample holds a few counts of this clonotype. This rearrangement joins TRBV6-2 or TRBV6-3 to TRBJ2-4; 14 positions match TRBD2. From germline, CDR1 is MNHEY and CDR2 SVGEGT. V was pared by 8 bases and J by 5 bases, with 8 bases of the junction left unmatched. The CDR3 length is 16 residues. The chain's CDR3 is CASGTSGRVRENIQYF. The CDR3 DNA is TGTGCCAGCGGGACTAGCGGGAGAGTCCGTGAAAACATTCAGTACTTC.

J is TRBJ1-3 and V is TRBV2; TRBD1 matches 7 bases. The CDR3 spans 14 residues. V trimming: 9 bases; J trimming: 4 bases; junction bases outside the gene matches: 9. Germline CDR1 and CDR2: SNHLY and FYNNEI. CDR3 in amino acids: CASLSGGSGNTIYF. In nucleotides, the CDR3 is TGTGCCAGTTTATCAGGGGGTTCAGGAAACACCATATATTTT.

This clonotype appeared many times. The gene calls are TRBV7-9 and TRBJ2-5, with D perhaps TRBD1 (5 bases). The CDR3 covers 14 residues. Trimming pared 2 bases from V and 2 bases from J, leaving 9 bases between. Germline loops: CDR1 SEHNR, CDR2 FQNEAQ (reference sequence). This CDR3 is CASSLSDKQETQYF. The CDR3, as DNA: TGTGCCAGCAGCTTATCGGACAAACAAGAGACCCAGTACTTC.

The chain joins TRBV7-8 to TRBJ1-5; 9 nucleotides align to TRBD1. The junction had 1 base not matched to a gene; V was cut back by 8 bases and J by 2 bases. The CDR3 is 13 amino acids. The germline CDR1 and CDR2 sequences are SGHVS and FQNEAQ. The CDR3 coding sequence is TGTGCCAGCGGGGACAGGGGCAATCAGCCCCAGCATTTT. This translates into CASGDRGNQPQHF.

The gene calls are TRBV5-1 and TRBJ1-6; 7 positions match TRBD1. V lost 6 bases and J lost 7; bases outside the gene matches: 7. The length of the CDR3 is 14 residues. Germline V gives CDR1 SGHRS, CDR2 YFSETQ. CDR3: CASTPGTVNSPLHF. In nucleotides, the CDR3 is TGCGCCAGCACCCCCGGGACAGTAAATTCACCCCTCCACTTT. The complete variable domain, with remaining parts taken from reference TRBV5-1 and TRBJ1-6, reads KAGVTQTPRYLIKTRGQQVTLSCSPISGHRSVSWYQQTPGQGLQFLFEYFSETQRNKGNFPGRFSGRQFSNSRSEMNVSTLELGDSALYLCASTPGTVNSPLHFGNGTRLTVT.

This clonotype was detected only a few times. The chain couples TRBV2 to TRBJ1-4; possible D gene TRBD1, 5 bases. V lost 10 bases and J lost 6, with 12 bases in between. Germline values: CDR1 SNHLY, CDR2 FYNNEI. This CDR3 spans 12 amino acids. Here the CDR3 DNA reads TGTGCCAACGGCTTCAGGGATGAAAAACTGTTTTTT. Encoded protein: CANGFRDEKLFF.